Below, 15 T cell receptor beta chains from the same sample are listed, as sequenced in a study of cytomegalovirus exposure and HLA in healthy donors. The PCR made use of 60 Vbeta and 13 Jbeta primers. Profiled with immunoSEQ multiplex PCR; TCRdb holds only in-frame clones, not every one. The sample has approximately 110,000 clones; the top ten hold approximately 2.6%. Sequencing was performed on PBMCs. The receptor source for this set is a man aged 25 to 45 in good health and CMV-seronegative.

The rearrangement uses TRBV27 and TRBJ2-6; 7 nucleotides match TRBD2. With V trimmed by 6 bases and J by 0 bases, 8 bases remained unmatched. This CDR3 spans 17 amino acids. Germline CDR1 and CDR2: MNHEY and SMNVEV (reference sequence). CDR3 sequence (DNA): TGTGCCAGCAGAGGACTAGGGGCAATCTCTGGGGCCAACGTCCTGACTTTC. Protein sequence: CASRGLGAISGANVLTF.

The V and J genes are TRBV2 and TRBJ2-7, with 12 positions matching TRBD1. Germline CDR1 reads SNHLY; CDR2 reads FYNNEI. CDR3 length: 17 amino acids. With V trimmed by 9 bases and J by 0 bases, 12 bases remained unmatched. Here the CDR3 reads CARTGTGGFLGSYEQYF. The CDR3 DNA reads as TGTGCCAGGACCGGGACAGGGGGCTTCCTCGGCTCCTACGAGCAGTACTTC.

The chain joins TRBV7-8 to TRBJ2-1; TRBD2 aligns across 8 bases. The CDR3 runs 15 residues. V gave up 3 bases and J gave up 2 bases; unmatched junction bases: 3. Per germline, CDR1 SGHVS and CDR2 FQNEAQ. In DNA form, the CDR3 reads TGTGCCAGCAGCTTGACTAGCGCGCCCTACAATGAGCAGTTCTTC. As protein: CASSLTSAPYNEQFF. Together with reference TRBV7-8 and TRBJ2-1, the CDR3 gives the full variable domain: GAGVSQSPRYKVAKRGQDVALRCDPISGHVSLFWYQQALGQGPEFLTYFQNEAQLDKSGLPSDRFFAERPEGSVSTLKIQRTQQEDSAVYLCASSLTSAPYNEQFFGPGTRLTVL.

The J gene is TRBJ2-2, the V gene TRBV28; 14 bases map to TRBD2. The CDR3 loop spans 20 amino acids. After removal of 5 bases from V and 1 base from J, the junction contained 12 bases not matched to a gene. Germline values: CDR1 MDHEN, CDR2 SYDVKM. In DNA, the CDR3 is TGTGCCAGCAGTCCTCTATTCCCAGGACTAGCGGGAGGGAACACCGGGGAGCTGTTTTTT. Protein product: CASSPLFPGLAGGNTGELFF.

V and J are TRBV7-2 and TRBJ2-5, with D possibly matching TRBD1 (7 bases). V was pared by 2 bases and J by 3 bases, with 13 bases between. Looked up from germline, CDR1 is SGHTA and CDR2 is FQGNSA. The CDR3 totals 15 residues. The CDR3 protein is CASSLRQGGKETQYF. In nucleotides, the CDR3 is TGTGCCAGCAGCTTACGGCAGGGGGGAAAAGAGACCCAGTACTTC. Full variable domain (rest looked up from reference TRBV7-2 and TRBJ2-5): GAGVSQSPSNKVTEKGKDVELRCDPISGHTALYWYRQSLGQGLEFLIYFQGNSAPDKSGLPSDRFSAERTGGSVSTLTIQRTQQEDSAVYLCASSLRQGGKETQYFGPGTRLLVL.

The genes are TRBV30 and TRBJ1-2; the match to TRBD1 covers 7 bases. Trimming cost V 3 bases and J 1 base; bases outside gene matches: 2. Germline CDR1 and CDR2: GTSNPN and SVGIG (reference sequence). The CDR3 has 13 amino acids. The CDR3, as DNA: TGTGCCTGGAGACAGGGGAATAACTATGGCTACACCTTC. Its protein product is CAWRQGNNYGYTF.

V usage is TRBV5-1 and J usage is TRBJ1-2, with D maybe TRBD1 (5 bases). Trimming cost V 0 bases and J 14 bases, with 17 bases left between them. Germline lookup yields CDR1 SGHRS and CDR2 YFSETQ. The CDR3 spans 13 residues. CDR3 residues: CASSLDQDSGGTF. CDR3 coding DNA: TGCGCCAGCAGCTTGGATCAGGATTCCGGGGGTACCTTC.

CDR3 bases: TGTGCCAGCTCACCACAAGCGGTGACAGGGGGGGGTCAGCCCCAGCATTTT. Residues: CASSPQAVTGGGQPQHF. This chain joins TRBV18 and TRBJ1-5; 9 positions agree with TRBD1. With 1 base clipped from V and 6 bases from J, the junction kept 10 bases outside the gene matches. There are 17 residues in the CDR3. CDR1 is KGHSH and CDR2 is LQKENI in the germline V gene. Based on the CDR3 plus reference TRBV18 and TRBJ1-5, the full variable domain is NAGVMQNPRHLVRRRGQEARLRCSPMKGHSHVYWYRQLPEEGLKFMVYLQKENIIDESGMPKERFSAEFPKEGPSILRIQQVVRGDSAAYFCASSPQAVTGGGQPQHFGDGTRLSIL.

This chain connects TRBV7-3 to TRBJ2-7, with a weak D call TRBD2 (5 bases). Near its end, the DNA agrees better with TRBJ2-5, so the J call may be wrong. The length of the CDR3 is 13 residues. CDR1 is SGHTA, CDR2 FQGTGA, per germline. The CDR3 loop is CASSSSGGETQYF. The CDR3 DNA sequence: TGTGCCAGCAGCTCAAGCGGCGGGGAGACCCAGTACTTC.

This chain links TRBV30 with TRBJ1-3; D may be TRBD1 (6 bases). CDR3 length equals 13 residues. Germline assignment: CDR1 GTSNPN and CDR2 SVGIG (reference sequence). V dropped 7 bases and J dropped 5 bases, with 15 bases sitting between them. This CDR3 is CALFRGVRNTIYF. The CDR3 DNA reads TGTGCCTTATTCAGGGGAGTTCGAAACACCATATATTTT.

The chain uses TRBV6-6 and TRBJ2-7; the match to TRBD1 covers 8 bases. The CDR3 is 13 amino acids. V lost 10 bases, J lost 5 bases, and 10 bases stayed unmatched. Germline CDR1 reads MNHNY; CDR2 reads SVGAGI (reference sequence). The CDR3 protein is CATSPGQGHEQYF. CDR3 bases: TGTGCCACCTCCCCCGGACAGGGTCACGAGCAGTACTTC.

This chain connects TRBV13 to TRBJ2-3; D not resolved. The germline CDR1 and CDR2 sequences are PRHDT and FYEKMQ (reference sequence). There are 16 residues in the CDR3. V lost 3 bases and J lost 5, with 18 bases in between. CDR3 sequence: CASSLDSHYAQDTQYF. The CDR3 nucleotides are TGTGCCAGCAGCTTGGATTCTCACTACGCCCAAGATACGCAGTATTTT.

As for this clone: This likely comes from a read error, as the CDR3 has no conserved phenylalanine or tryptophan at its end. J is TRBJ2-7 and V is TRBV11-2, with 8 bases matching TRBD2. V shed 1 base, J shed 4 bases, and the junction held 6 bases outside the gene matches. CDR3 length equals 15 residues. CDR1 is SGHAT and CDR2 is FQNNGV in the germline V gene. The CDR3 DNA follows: TGTGCCAGCAGCTTAGTGAGCGGGAGCGCTTACGAGCAGTACCTC. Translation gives CASSLVSGSAYEQYL.

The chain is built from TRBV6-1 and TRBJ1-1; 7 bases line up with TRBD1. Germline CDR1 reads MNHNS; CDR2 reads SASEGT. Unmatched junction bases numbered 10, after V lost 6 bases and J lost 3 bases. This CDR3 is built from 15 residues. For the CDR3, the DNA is TGTGCCAGCAGCCCGACCGGGACAGAGGACACTGAAGCTTTCTTT. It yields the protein CASSPTGTEDTEAFF.

CDR3 sequence (DNA): TGTGCCAGCAGCCCCGGGGCAGGGGGGCAGTGGAGCACTGAAGCTTTCTTT. This codes for CASSPGAGGQWSTEAFF. The J gene is TRBJ1-1, the V gene TRBV5-4; 7 positions match TRBD1. The trim removed 4 bases at V and 4 bases at J, leaving 16 bases unmatched. The CDR3 sequence is 17 residues long. CDR1 is SGHNT and CDR2 is YYREEE in the germline V gene (reference sequence).